The clone carrying this T cell receptor beta chain was found once. Its antigen remains unidentified. Looked up from germline, CDR1 is SGHDT and CDR2 is YYEEEE. V was clipped by 4 bases and J by 0 bases; unmatched bases: 12. The length of the CDR3 is 19 residues. This sample was taken from a study of cytomegalovirus exposure and HLA in healthy donors. As for the study in general: It was reported in a later analysis that the same platform had been used for the 120 or so validation repertoires as for the approximately 670 first-cohort repertoires.

Notes on the study in general: Per published reports, the classifier diagnosed cytomegalovirus status with high specificity and sensitivity. Specificity for CMV antigens was confirmed in vitro for three of the CMV-associated chains.

The repertoire was sequenced with immunoSEQ multiplex PCR; TCRdb's copy has only in-frame clones and lacks some. The sample lists about 160,000 clones, approximately 87% seen once, with approximately 5% in the top ten. The TCR was taken from a woman aged 30 to 39 in good health and CMV-seronegative. The sample consisted of PBMCs. V and J are TRBV5-6 and TRBJ2-6, with 8 bases that match TRBD1. The CDR3 region is CASSLAYGTGISGANVLTF. CDR3 nucleotide sequence: TGTGCCAGCAGCCTGGCCTACGGGACAGGCATCTCTGGGGCCAACGTCCTGACTTTC.